These T cell receptor beta chains were read from a single sample in a study of T cells in Graves' hyperthyroidism and ophthalmopathy. TCRdb re-called the multiplex PCR reads with MiXCR, one entry per CDR3 protein. The profile shows more than 300,000 distinct CDR3 sequences, under 15% of them singletons. The sequencing sample was made of blood. The receptor set was obtained from a woman younger than 35 with Graves' hyperthyroidism. The CDR3 runs from the conserved cysteine through the conserved F or W. The D gene is left open where the match is weak. For some rows the clone size is stated as once, few or many, or as a class when expanded; others skip it.

j_call | clone_size | v_call | d_call | cdr3_nt | cdr3_aa
TRBJ2-2 | few | TRBV7-8 | . | TGTGCCAGCAGCCAAAGTGGGACCGGGGAGCTGTTTTTT | CASSQSGTGELFF
TRBJ2-7 | many | TRBV7-2 | TRBD2 | TGTGCCAGCAGCTTACCAGAACTAGCGGGAAGCTACGAGCAGTACTTC | CASSLPELAGSYEQYF
TRBJ2-7 | . | TRBV20-1 | TRBD2 | TGCAGTGCTAAACGACTAGCGGGAGCCTACGAGCAGTACTTC | CSAKRLAGAYEQYF
TRBJ2-1 | many | TRBV7-8 | . | TGTGCCAGCAGCCCGACTTACAGCTCCTACAATGAGCAGTTCTTC | CASSPTYSSYNEQFF
TRBJ1-4 | many | TRBV7-9 | TRBD1 | TGTGCCAGCAGCCCCACAGGGGATAGTGAAAAACTGTTTTTT | CASSPTGDSEKLFF
TRBJ2-3 | many | TRBV12-3/TRBV12-4 | . | TGTGCCAGCAGCCCGACCCGACAGAGCACAGATACGCAGTATTTT | CASSPTRQSTDTQYF
TRBJ2-5 | many | TRBV3-1 | . | TGTGCCAGCAGCACCTATAGCCGAGTATCACAAGAGACCCAGTACTTC | CASSTYSRVSQETQYF
TRBJ2-7 | . | TRBV4-1 | TRBD2 | TGCGCCAGCAGCCAAGATAGGGCTAGCGGAGATTGGGAGCAGTACTTC | CASSQDRASGDWEQYF
TRBJ1-1 | few | TRBV19 | TRBD1 | TGTGCCAGCACCTTCGGACAGGGGGCATCTGAAGCTTTCTTT | CASTFGQGASEAFF
TRBJ1-3 | many | TRBV28 | TRBD1 | TGTGCCAGCGGGGACAGCTTCTCTGGAAACACCATATATTTT | CASGDSFSGNTIYF
TRBJ2-7 | many | TRBV7-9 | TRBD1 | TGTGCCAGCAGCCCGGGACAGGGGTCAAAAGAGCAGTACTTC | CASSPGQGSKEQYF
TRBJ1-2 | . | TRBV6-1 | . | TGTGCCAGCGCGGATGTTAACTATGGCTACACCTTC | CASADVNYGYTF
TRBJ2-2 | many | TRBV6-2/TRBV6-3 | TRBD1 | TGTGCCAGCAGTCGGACAGGTTTAGCCGGGGAGCTGTTTTTT | CASSRTGLAGELFF
TRBJ1-4 | . | TRBV4-1 | . | TGCGCCAGCAGCCAAGGCGGGACCGTACTGTTTTTT | CASSQGGTVLFF
TRBJ2-7 | many | TRBV30 | . | TGTGCCTGGAGATGGGGCGGGCGCTACGAGCAGTACTTC | CAWRWGGRYEQYF
TRBJ2-7 | . | TRBV20-1 | TRBD2 | TGCAGTGCTAGAGTACCGGGACTAGCGGATTACGAGCAGTACTTC | CSARVPGLADYEQYF
TRBJ1-2 | few | TRBV5-1 | . | TGCGCCAGCAGCGGAACAGGGTTGGGCAACTATGGCTACACCTTC | CASSGTGLGNYGYTF
TRBJ2-3 | few | TRBV10-3 | TRBD2 | TGTGCCATCAGTGAGTCTCTCGTTCTAGCGGGGGGCCTTACCCGCACAGATACGCAGTATTTT | CAISESLVLAGGLTRTDTQYF
TRBJ2-7 | many | TRBV12-3/TRBV12-4 | TRBD1 | TGTGCCAGCAGTCTTGGGACAGGGGGCTCCTACGAGCAGTACTTC | CASSLGTGGSYEQYF
TRBJ1-6 | many | TRBV5-1 | TRBD1 | TGCGCCAGCAGAGGGGACAGGGGGAATTCACCCCTCCACTTT | CASRGDRGNSPLHF
TRBJ2-2 | few | TRBV7-3 | TRBD2 | TGTGCCAGCAACTCAACTAGCGGAGTAAACACCGGGGAGCTGTTTTTT | CASNSTSGVNTGELFF